This TCR beta chain comes out of a study of T cells in Graves' hyperthyroidism and ophthalmopathy. Study findings and constraints: A model of 13 V-J features distinguished ophthalmopathy from stable hyperthyroidism.

In this sample, this clonotype turned up many times. Antigen specificity is unknown. A patient was excluded if there was uncontrolled infection, other autoimmune disease, pregnancy or lactation. On the basis of clinical symptoms, serum thyroxine and TRAb, thyroid ultrasound and orbital computed tomography, diagnoses were made. The investigators amplified TCR beta CDR3 regions from RNA transcripts. A first-round RT-PCR of the TCR CDR3 used the HTBI primer set. TCRdb analysed the multiplex PCR reads with MiXCR anew, one entry per CDR3 protein. The table records about 700,000 distinct CDR3 sequences, roughly 15% of them present only once. The clonotype originates from a woman in her late teens or twenties with Graves' hyperthyroidism. Sample: blood.

The CDR3 loop is CASSDPTGPPNEKLFF. CDR3 in DNA: TGCGCCAGCAGTGATCCCACGGGGCCCCCTAATGAAAAACTGTTTTTT. The chain has TRBV10-1 and TRBJ1-4; a weak D match, TRBD1 (5 bases). Germline-derived CDR1 and CDR2 are WNHNN and SYGVQD (reference sequence). V lost 3 bases and J 3 bases, leaving 14 bases between the germline ends. The length of the CDR3 is 16 residues.